The sequence of this TCR beta chain was determined in a study of blood T cell repertoires in COVID-19. Study context: Acute-phase and convalescent COVID-19 samples originated in the United States, Italy and Spain.

The table came from immunoSEQ multiplex PCR; TCRdb's copy has only in-frame clones and leaves some out. The table shows some 120,000 clones, with around 90% occurring only once. The CDR3 covers 15 residues. Trimming shortened V by 4 bases and J by 0 bases, and 11 bases separated the two germline ends. CDR1 is SGHDT, CDR2 YYEEEE, per germline. The chain joins TRBV5-6 to TRBJ2-1; D may be TRBD2 (5 bases). The sequence came from a man aged 45-65 years with active COVID-19. Material: peripheral blood. CDR3 nucleotide sequence: TGTGCCAGCAGCACGGACTGGAGCTCCTACAATGAGCAGTTCTTC. It encodes CASSTDWSSYNEQFF.